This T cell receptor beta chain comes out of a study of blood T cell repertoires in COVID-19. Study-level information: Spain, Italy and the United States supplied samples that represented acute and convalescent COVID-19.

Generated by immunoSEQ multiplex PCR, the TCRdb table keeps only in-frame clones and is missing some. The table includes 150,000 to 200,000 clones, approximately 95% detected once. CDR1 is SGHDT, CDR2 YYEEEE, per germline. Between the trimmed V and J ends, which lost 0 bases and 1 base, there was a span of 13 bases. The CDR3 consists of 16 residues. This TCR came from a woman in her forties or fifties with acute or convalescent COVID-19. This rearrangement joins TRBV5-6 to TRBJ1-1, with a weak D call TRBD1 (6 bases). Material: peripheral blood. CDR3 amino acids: CASSLELRGANTEAFF. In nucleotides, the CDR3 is TGTGCCAGCAGCTTGGAACTCCGGGGGGCGAACACTGAAGCTTTCTTT.